A selection of T cell receptor beta chains follows, all from one sample in a study of blood T cell repertoires in COVID-19. Generated by immunoSEQ multiplex PCR, the TCRdb table keeps only in-frame clones and is missing some. The repertoire holds around 160,000 clones, with around 87% as singletons. Sequenced: peripheral blood. These receptors originate from a man between 18 and 29 years old with COVID-19, enrolled during active disease. CDR3s include the opening cysteine and the closing phenylalanine or tryptophan. The order of the fields is CDR3 length, J gene, clone size, D gene, V gene, CDR3 DNA, CDR3 protein. A D gene is named only where the DNA matches it firmly. Clone size is given for some rows only: seen once, a few or many times, or a class if the clone is expanded.

14,TRBJ1-1,.,.,TRBV5-4,TGTGCCAGCAGCCCGCCCGAGGGTAACACTGAAGCTTTCTTT,CASSPPEGNTEAFF
17,TRBJ2-3,.,TRBD2,TRBV7-3,TGTGCCAGCAGCTTAACCGGGACTAGCCCCACCTCCGATACGCAGTATTTT,CASSLTGTSPTSDTQYF
16,TRBJ2-2,.,TRBD2,TRBV6-5,TGTGCCAGCAGTTACTCAGGCGGGAGTGGCACCGGGGAGCTGTTTTTT,CASSYSGGSGTGELFF
13,TRBJ1-5,.,.,TRBV7-8,TGTGCCAGCAGCCCAGGGGTGGGTCAGCCCCAGCATTTT,CASSPGVGQPQHF
13,TRBJ2-5,.,TRBD1,TRBV11-3,TGTGCCAGCAGCTCAGACAGGGGCCAGACCCAGTACTTC,CASSSDRGQTQYF
13,TRBJ2-7,.,.,TRBV7-9,TGTGCCAGCAGCCCCCCGGGGACCTACGAGCAGTACTTC,CASSPPGTYEQYF
19,TRBJ1-5,.,.,TRBV6-2/TRBV6-3,TGTGCCAGCAGTTACTCTGGGGGGAGCGGAGTTTATAGCAATCAGCCCCAGCATTTT,CASSYSGGSGVYSNQPQHF
15,TRBJ2-3,.,TRBD1,TRBV11-2,TGTGCCAGCAGCCAGGGGGCCTTGAGGACAGATACGCAGTATTTT,CASSQGALRTDTQYF
13,TRBJ2-7,.,TRBD2,TRBV30,TGTGCCTGGAGTCCTCTAGCGGACTACGAGCAGTACTTC,CAWSPLADYEQYF
13,TRBJ2-7,.,TRBD1,TRBV12-3/TRBV12-4,TGTGCCAGCAGATCGACAGGGTTAGGGGAGCAGTACTTC,CASRSTGLGEQYF
14,TRBJ1-2,once,.,TRBV27,TGTGCCAGCAGTTTAGGGCAGGGTTTCTATGGCTACACCTTC,CASSLGQGFYGYTF
16,TRBJ2-5,.,.,TRBV5-1,TGCGCCAGCAGCCCACCACAGGGCAGTGGGGGAGAGACCCAGTACTTC,CASSPPQGSGGETQYF
17,TRBJ2-2,.,.,TRBV4-3,TGCGCCAGCAGCCAAGATTTACCAGGGGACGGCACCGGGGAGCTGTTTTTT,CASSQDLPGDGTGELFF
20,TRBJ2-2,.,TRBD2,TRBV6-2/TRBV6-3,TGTGCCAGCAGTTACCTCAGACCGGGACTAGCGGGAGGTATTGGCGGGGAGCTGTTTTTT,CASSYLRPGLAGGIGGELFF
13,TRBJ2-2,.,.,TRBV7-2,TGTGCCAGCAGCTTGGCAGTCACCGGGGAGCTGTTTTTT,CASSLAVTGELFF
14,TRBJ2-3,.,TRBD2,TRBV7-9,TGTGCCATCCCAGGCGGGAGAAAGATAGATACGCAGTATTTT,CAIPGGRKIDTQYF
12,TRBJ2-7,.,.,TRBV11-2,TGTGCCAGCAGCTTAGTTAGCTACGAGCAGTACTTC,CASSLVSYEQYF
15,TRBJ1-2,few,.,TRBV9,TGTGCCAGCAGCGTAGTGGACGGGGAGCGCTATGGCTACACCTTC,CASSVVDGERYGYTF
18,TRBJ1-5,.,TRBD1,TRBV6-1,TGTGCCAGCAGTGAATGGGGGGGTTTCGGACAGGGAAATCAGCCCCAGCATTTT,CASSEWGGFGQGNQPQHF
15,TRBJ2-4,.,TRBD2,TRBV27,TGTGCCAGCAGTCTCGGGGGGGGCCGGGCGAGCATTCAGTACTTC,CASSLGGGRASIQYF
12,TRBJ1-1,few,TRBD1,TRBV2,TGTGCCAGCGGGACAGGGTGGACTGAAGCTTTCTTT,CASGTGWTEAFF
14,TRBJ1-5,.,TRBD1,TRBV19,TGTGCCAGCGGGACAGGGGGGGGCAATCAGCCCCAGCATTTT,CASGTGGGNQPQHF
16,TRBJ2-6,.,.,TRBV6-4,TGTGCCAGCAGTGAAACAGGCTCCTCTGGGGCCAACGTCCTGACTTTC,CASSETGSSGANVLTF
15,TRBJ2-1,.,TRBD1,TRBV4-1,TGCGCCAGCAGTTCCGGGACAGGGGGTTACAATGAGCAGTTCTTC,CASSSGTGGYNEQFF
14,TRBJ2-2,many,.,TRBV7-9,TGTGCCAGCAGCTTAGTTGGAGGGGCCGGGGAGCTGTTTTTT,CASSLVGGAGELFF
14,TRBJ2-5,.,.,TRBV6-5,TGTGCCAGCAGTTACTCCCGGGGGTGGGAGACCCAGTACTTC,CASSYSRGWETQYF
14,TRBJ1-2,.,.,TRBV27,TGTGCCAGCAGTTTATTTCCGGGACTCAATGGCTACACCTTC,CASSLFPGLNGYTF
15,TRBJ1-5,.,TRBD1,TRBV4-1,TGCGCCAGCAGCCAGAGGACAGGGGTCAATCAGCCCCAGCATTTT,CASSQRTGVNQPQHF
14,TRBJ2-1,few,.,TRBV11-2,TGTGCCAGCAGCTTAGTCGGGGCCTACAATGAGCAGTTCTTC,CASSLVGAYNEQFF
16,TRBJ2-2,.,TRBD2,TRBV9,TGTGCCAGCAGCTCCCGACTAGCGGGAGTAAGTGGGGAGCTGTTTTTT,CASSSRLAGVSGELFF
16,TRBJ1-4,once,.,TRBV28,TGTGCCAGCCGTTACCCCGGCGGCGGGACTAATGAAAAACTGCTTTTT,CASRYPGGGTNEKLLF
15,TRBJ2-7,.,.,TRBV11-2,TGTGCCAGCAGCTTAGAGGCCGGGTTTGGTTACGAGCAGTACTTC,CASSLEAGFGYEQYF
17,TRBJ2-2,.,.,TRBV5-1,TGCGCCAGCAGCCTCCGGGGGCTAGCGGTGAACACCGGGGAGCTGTTTTTT,CASSLRGLAVNTGELFF
13,TRBJ2-7,.,.,TRBV5-1,TGCGCCAGCAGGAGGGCAGGTGGGTACGAGCAGTACTTC,CASRRAGGYEQYF
14,TRBJ2-7,once,.,TRBV4-3,TGCGCCAGCAGCCAAGACCCCTCAGGCTACGAGCAGTACTTC,CASSQDPSGYEQYF
20,TRBJ2-1,.,TRBD1,TRBV5-4,TGTGCCAGCAGCCCCAGTCAATATGCGGTGGGACAGGGCTCCTACAATGAGCAGTTCTTC,CASSPSQYAVGQGSYNEQFF
16,TRBJ1-1,.,TRBD1,TRBV9,TGTGCCAGCAGCGTAGACGGGACAGCCATGAACACTGAAGCTTTCTTT,CASSVDGTAMNTEAFF
15,TRBJ2-7,.,.,TRBV19,TGTGCCAGTAGTTTCACGGTGTCCCCATCCTACGAGCAGTACTTC,CASSFTVSPSYEQYF
15,TRBJ1-6,.,TRBD1,TRBV3-1/TRBV3-2,TGTGCCAGCAACGCACCGGACAGGGCCCCGTCACCCCTCCACTTT,CASNAPDRAPSPLHF
13,TRBJ1-6,.,TRBD1,TRBV30,TGTGCCTGGGTCACAGGGGATGGTTCACCCCTCCACTTT,CAWVTGDGSPLHF
15,TRBJ1-2,once,TRBD1,TRBV5-4,TGTGCCAGCAGCTTTTTCGACAGGGCGGGCTATGGCTACACCTTC,CASSFFDRAGYGYTF
16,TRBJ1-1,.,TRBD1,TRBV4-3,TGCGCCAGCAGCCAAGATGGGGACAGGAGGGTCACTGAAGCTTTCTTT,CASSQDGDRRVTEAFF
12,TRBJ1-2,.,TRBD1,TRBV3-1/TRBV3-2,TGTGCCAGTTCCGGGACAGACTATGGCTACACCTTC,CASSGTDYGYTF
13,TRBJ2-1,.,TRBD1,TRBV5-4,TGTGCCAGCAGCTTCGGACAGGCCAATGCGCAGTTCTTC,CASSFGQANAQFF
16,TRBJ2-7,.,TRBD2,TRBV7-2,TGTGCCAGCAGCCAACTAGCGGGAGGCAACTCCTACGAGCAGTACTTC,CASSQLAGGNSYEQYF
14,TRBJ1-4,.,.,TRBV28,TGTGCCAGCAGTTTGGCAGGTAGAAATGAAAAACTGCTTTTT,CASSLAGRNEKLLF
16,TRBJ2-2,few,TRBD1,TRBV15,TGTGCCACCAGGACCGGGACAGGGCCGGACACCGGGGAGCTGTTTTTT,CATRTGTGPDTGELFF